This T cell receptor beta chain was retrieved from a study of blood T cell repertoires in COVID-19. Per germline, CDR1 SGHAT and CDR2 FQNNGV. V lost 5 bases and J 1 base, leaving 11 bases between the germline ends. This CDR3 region has 14 residues. Profiled with immunoSEQ multiplex PCR; TCRdb holds only in-frame clones, not every one. The profile shows tens of thousands of clones, about 88% of them singletons. This clonotype was sampled from a woman aged 40-49 years who had recovered from COVID-19. The V gene is TRBV11-2, the J gene TRBJ2-5; possible D gene TRBD1, 6 bases. Sequenced material: PBMCs or T cells enriched from blood (not recorded which). Here the CDR3 reads CASSPTGFQETQYF. CDR3 coding DNA: TGTGCCAGCAGCCCGACAGGCTTCCAAGAGACCCAGTACTTC.